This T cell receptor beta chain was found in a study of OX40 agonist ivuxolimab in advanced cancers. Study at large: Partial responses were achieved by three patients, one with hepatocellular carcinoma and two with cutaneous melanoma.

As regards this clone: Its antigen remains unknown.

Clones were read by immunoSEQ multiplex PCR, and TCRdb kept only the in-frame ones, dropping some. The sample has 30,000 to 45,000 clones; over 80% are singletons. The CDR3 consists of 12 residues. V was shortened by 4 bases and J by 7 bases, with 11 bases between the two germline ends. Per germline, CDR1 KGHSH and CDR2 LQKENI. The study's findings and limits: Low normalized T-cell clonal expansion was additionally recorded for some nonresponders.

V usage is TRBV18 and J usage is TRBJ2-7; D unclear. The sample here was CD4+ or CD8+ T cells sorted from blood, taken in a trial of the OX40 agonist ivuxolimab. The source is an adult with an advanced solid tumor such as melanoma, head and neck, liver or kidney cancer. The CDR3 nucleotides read TGTGCCAGCTCACTACGAGAAGGTGAGCAGTACTTC. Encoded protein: CASSLREGEQYF.